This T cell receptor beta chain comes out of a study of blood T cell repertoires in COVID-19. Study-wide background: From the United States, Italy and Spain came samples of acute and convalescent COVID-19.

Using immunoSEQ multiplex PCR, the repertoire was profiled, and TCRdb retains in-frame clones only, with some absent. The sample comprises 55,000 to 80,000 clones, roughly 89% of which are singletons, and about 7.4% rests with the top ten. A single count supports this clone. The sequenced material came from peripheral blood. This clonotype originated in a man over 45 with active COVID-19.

Here the CDR3 reads CASSQGASTGELFF. In DNA form, the CDR3 reads TGCGCCAGCAGTCAGGGGGCGAGCACCGGGGAGCTGTTTTTT. The V and J genes are TRBV5-1 and TRBJ2-2, with 8 bases matching TRBD1. Unmatched junction bases numbered 4, after V lost 5 bases and J lost 4 bases. The CDR3 totals 14 residues. The germline CDR1 and CDR2 sequences are SGHRS and YFSETQ.